This T cell receptor (beta chain) appears in the sequencing data of a study of cytomegalovirus exposure and HLA in healthy donors. General study findings and limits: Cytomegalovirus-associated status was assigned to approximately 160 TCR beta chains. By HLA locus, TCR association rates varied in a later analysis, with DRB1 showing the most and HLA-C the fewest.

Healthy bone marrow donors supplied every sample. V lost 4 bases and J lost 3, with 16 bases in between. The CDR3 sequence is 17 residues long. Germline V lookup: CDR1 MNHEY, CDR2 SMNVEV (reference sequence). Vbeta (60) and Jbeta (13) primers were used in the PCR. Measured with immunoSEQ multiplex PCR; TCRdb has only the in-frame clones, and not every one. The sample's table shows fewer than 150,000 clones. Worth noting for this clone: Its specificity is unknown.

The sample was PBMCs. The chain uses TRBV27 and TRBJ1-6; D call uncertain. This receptor was identified in a middle-aged man in good health and CMV-seronegative. The CDR3 bases are TGTGCCAGCAGTTCATTTTCCCGGGTAGGCTATAATTCACCCCTCCACTTT. It yields the protein CASSSFSRVGYNSPLHF.